This T cell receptor (beta chain) was obtained from a study of blood T cell repertoires in COVID-19. Study background: Material from acute and convalescent COVID-19 was sourced from the United States, Italy and Spain. The analysed material was cDNA or gDNA that came from T cells, B-cell-depleted T cells, or PBMCs.

In the source study's methods: Amplification from reference gene primers served as the basis for estimated nucleated cell counts. TCRdb keeps only in-frame clones here, not all; method: immunoSEQ multiplex PCR. The V and J calls and clone size are taken from that table; D and trimming were inferred from the DNA. The data hold fewer than 55,000 clones, with 80% to 85% observed a single time. CDR3 size: 14 residues. Germline V gene sequence: CDR1 SGHTA, CDR2 FQGNSA. V trimming: 4 bases; J trimming: 7 bases; junction bases outside the gene matches: 6. V gene TRBV7-2 combines with J gene TRBJ2-4, with 8 bases matching TRBD1. The TCR originated in a human donor with acute or convalescent COVID-19. The donor label of this sample is uncertain. The specimen was peripheral blood. The CDR3 DNA follows: TGTGCCAGCAGCTCGACAGGGGTATCCAACATTCAGTACTTC. Residues: CASSSTGVSNIQYF.